Following are 27 T cell receptor beta chains from one sample sequenced in a study of blood T cells in healthy people across ages. Using a J-beta primer mix together with a sample-barcoded 5' primer, a second PCR was run for roughly 6 to 12 cycles. One entry per CDR3 protein, called by TCRdb with MiXCR from the 5' RACE reads. The sample holds around 710,000 distinct CDR3 sequences, roughly two fifths seen once. The specimen sequenced was blood. The receptors come from a woman aged 55-70 years in good health.

Concerning this clonotype itself: A read error may produce the germline difference seen at one junction end. This chain uses TRBV2 with TRBJ1-2; TRBD1 agrees at 7 bases. Germline CDR1 and CDR2: SNHLY and FYNNEI. The length of the CDR3 is 13 residues. CDR3 in amino acids: CASREGQDYGYTF. The CDR3 DNA reads TGTGCCAGCAGAGAAGGACAGGACTATGGCTACACCTTC. The full variable domain, rest sourced from reference TRBV2 and TRBJ1-2, is EPEVTQTPSHQVTQMGQEVILRCVPISNHLYFYWYRQILGQKVEFLVSFYNNEISEKSEIFDDQFSVERPDGSNFTLKIRSTKLEDSAMYFCASREGQDYGYTFGSGTRLTVV.

This clonotype was detected only a few times. This sequence joins TRBV6-4 and TRBJ2-7; TRBD2 matches 12 bases. CDR1 and CDR2 from the germline V gene are MRHNA and SNTAGT. The trim removed 5 bases at V and 7 bases at J, leaving 9 bases unmatched. This CDR3 has 15 amino acids. The CDR3 here is CASSRTSGEYNEQYF. CDR3 coding DNA: TGTGCCAGCAGTCGGACTAGCGGGGAATACAATGAGCAGTACTTC.

The chain employs TRBV6-6 and TRBJ2-4, with a possible D match to TRBD1 (6 bases). Matching the DNA end better, TRBJ2-7 makes the J call doubtful. CDR1 MNHNY and CDR2 SVGAGI come from the germline V gene (reference sequence). The CDR3 is 15 residues long. The CDR3 region is CASSRVVDRTYEQYF. The CDR3 DNA reads TGTGCCAGCAGCCGGGTTGTGGACAGAACCTACGAGCAGTACTTC.

The genes are TRBV5-1 and TRBJ2-5, with 9 bases that match TRBD2. This CDR3 contains 15 residues. From germline, CDR1 is SGHRS and CDR2 YFSETQ. V shed 2 bases and J 11 bases; nucleotides not matched to a gene: 13. The DNA of the CDR3 is TGCGCCAGCAGCTTCCGCGGGAGGGTCGAGGATGAGCAGTACTTC. Its protein is CASSFRGRVEDEQYF.

The rearrangement links TRBV30 to TRBJ1-2, with no clear D. Trimming stripped 1 base from V and 1 base from J, with 7 bases between. The CDR3 extends over 13 amino acids. Germline V gene data show CDR1 as GTSNPN and CDR2 as SVGIG (reference sequence). CDR3 coding DNA: TGTGCCTGGAGTGGAAACAGTAACTATGGCTACACCTTC. Translation: CAWSGNSNYGYTF.

The chain combines TRBV24-1 with TRBJ2-7; 9 nucleotides agree with TRBD1. The length of the CDR3 is 13 residues. V shed 6 bases, J shed 7 bases, and the junction held 6 bases outside the gene matches. The germline gives CDR1 KGHDR, CDR2 SFDVKD. In nucleotides, the CDR3 is TGTGCCACCAGTCGGACAGGGGACAATGAGCAGTACTTC. Translation gives CATSRTGDNEQYF.

This clonotype turned up a few times. The chain joins TRBV20-1 to TRBJ1-1, with D hard to call. There are 13 residues in the CDR3. Trimming shortened V by 5 bases and J by 1 base, and 11 bases separated the two germline ends. CDR1 is DFQATT, CDR2 SNEGSKA, per germline (reference sequence). CDR3 coding DNA: TGCAGTGCTTCACCAACGGGGAACACTGAAGCTTTCTTT. It encodes CSASPTGNTEAFF.

The V and J genes are TRBV2 and TRBJ2-7; D is unresolved. This CDR3 comprises 13 residues. In germline, CDR1 is SNHLY, CDR2 FYNNEI. The V and J ends lost 8 bases and 0 bases respectively, with 11 bases between them. DNA of the CDR3: TGTGCCAGCGTGCAGGAAGTCTCCTACGAGCAGTACTTC. Protein product: CASVQEVSYEQYF.

The rearrangement links TRBV12-3 or TRBV12-4 to TRBJ1-1; D gene uncertain. CDR3 length: 12 residues. The ends were cut back, 5 bases at V and 7 bases at J, with 11 bases in the middle. The CDR3 DNA sequence: TGTGCCAGCAGTGAGATCGCCTATGAAGCTTTCTTT. Translating it yields CASSEIAYEAFF.

J is TRBJ1-6 and V is TRBV18, with a tentative D call TRBD1 (5 bases). Germline V gene data show CDR1 as KGHSH and CDR2 as LQKENI. V gave up 2 bases and J gave up 11 bases, with 10 bases separating them. CDR3 length: 13 amino acids. CDR3 region: CASSPDGAAPLHF. CDR3 nucleotides: TGTGCCAGCTCACCAGATGGGGCGGCACCCCTCCACTTT. Drawing the rest from reference TRBV18 and TRBJ1-6, the complete variable domain is NAGVMQNPRHLVRRRGQEARLRCSPMKGHSHVYWYRQLPEEGLKFMVYLQKENIIDESGMPKERFSAEFPKEGPSILRIQQVVRGDSAAYFCASSPDGAAPLHFGNGTRLTVT.

This clonotype showed up just a few times. As DNA, the CDR3 is TGCATCGGCCGAGTTGCGGGAGGTGGCAATGAGCAGTTCTTC. Its translation: CIGRVAGGGNEQFF. The chain has TRBV20-1 and TRBJ2-1, with TRBD2 identical over 8 bases. This CDR3 has 14 amino acids. The V gene's germline CDR1 is DFQATT and CDR2 SNEGSKA (reference sequence).

This chain uses TRBV7-8 with TRBJ1-1, with TRBD1 matching over 8 bases. Germline CDR1 SGHVS, CDR2 FQNEAQ. CDR3 length: 14 amino acids. The V gene end was trimmed by 5 bases and the J gene end by 11 bases; junction bases not matched to a gene: 13. The CDR3 reads CASSTRTGPKWAFF. The CDR3 region has the DNA TGTGCCAGCAGCACCCGGACAGGGCCGAAGTGGGCTTTCTTT.

This clonotype has more than one count but fewer than ten. The V gene is TRBV4-2, the J gene TRBJ1-1; D may be TRBD1 (5 bases). Trimming took 3 bases from V and 1 from J, leaving 9 bases between them. The germline CDR1 and CDR2 sequences are LGHNA and YNFKEQ. CDR3 length: 14 amino acids. CDR3 nucleotides: TGTGCCAGCAGCCATCTTACAGGGAACACTGAAGCTTTCTTT. Amino acid sequence: CASSHLTGNTEAFF.

J is TRBJ2-1 and V is TRBV9; 8 bases are a match to TRBD2. J gave up 12 bases and V 0 bases, and 8 bases lay outside the gene matches. CDR3 size: 14 residues. The germline gives CDR1 SGDLS, CDR2 YYNGEE. As DNA, the CDR3 is TGTGCCAGCAGCGTAGCGGTAGCGGGGACGAGGCAGTTCTTC. This sequence encodes CASSVAVAGTRQFF.

This clonotype has more than one count but fewer than ten. This chain links TRBV9 with TRBJ1-5; 9 nucleotides match TRBD1. Germline-derived CDR1 and CDR2 are SGDLS and YYNGEE. This CDR3 has 14 amino acids. The J segment lost 6 bases and the V segment lost 4 bases, leaving 5 bases of the junction unmatched. CDR3 loop: CASSKGQGSQPQHF. CDR3 coding DNA: TGTGCCAGCAGCAAGGGACAGGGTAGTCAGCCCCAGCATTTT.

J is TRBJ2-1 and V is TRBV28; TRBD1 matches at 8 bases. The V gene's germline CDR1 is MDHEN and CDR2 SYDVKM. This CDR3 comprises 16 residues. Losses at the gene ends were 6 bases for V and 0 bases for J; bases not matched to a gene: 7. The chain's CDR3 is CASRQDRASSYNEQFF. CDR3 bases: TGTGCCAGCAGGCAGGACAGGGCCAGCTCCTACAATGAGCAGTTCTTC.

This clonotype was counted between two and nine times. The chain has TRBV20-1 and TRBJ2-7, with D possibly being TRBD2 (6 bases). The V gene lost 2 bases and the J gene lost 1 base, with 12 bases spanning the gap. The CDR3 runs to 14 residues. The V gene's germline CDR1 is DFQATT and CDR2 SNEGSKA (reference sequence). The CDR3 DNA is TGCAGTGCTAGATCCCGGGAGCGGTCCTACGAGCAGTACTTC. This sequence encodes CSARSRERSYEQYF.

This clonotype showed up just once. The rearrangement joins TRBV25-1 to TRBJ2-5; no firm D call. The germline V gene encodes CDR1 MGHDK and CDR2 SYGVNS. The germline V and J ends were trimmed by 7 bases and 11 bases, with 14 bases remaining between them. The CDR3 totals 11 residues. The CDR3 region is CASTGQNEQYF. The CDR3 DNA reads as TGTGCCAGCACCGGGCAGAATGAGCAGTACTTC.

The J gene is TRBJ2-5, the V gene TRBV6-5; no clear D gene. Gene TRBJ2-7 matches the end of the DNA better, so the J call may be wrong. The CDR3 length is 15 residues. Germline CDR1 and CDR2: MNHEY and SVGAGI. DNA for the CDR3: TGTGCCAGCAAAATTAGGGAAGGCTTGGACTACGAGCAGTACTTC. It encodes CASKIREGLDYEQYF.

In its sample, this clonotype was seen a few times. V gene TRBV20-1 combines with J gene TRBJ2-3, with 12 bases aligning to TRBD2. CDR1 DFQATT and CDR2 SNEGSKA come from the germline V gene (reference sequence). CDR3 length: 15 amino acids. V was clipped by 4 bases and J by 5 bases; unmatched bases: 7. CDR3 nucleotide sequence: TGCAGTGCTACCCGGACTAGCGGGGTTGTAGATACGCAGTATTTT. It codes for CSATRTSGVVDTQYF.

The chain employs TRBV7-2 and TRBJ2-7, with 9 positions matching TRBD2. Germline CDR1 is SGHTA and CDR2 is FQGNSA. The ends lost 3 bases at V and 7 bases at J; junction bases unmatched: 7. The CDR3 covers 14 residues. CDR3 loop: CASSFRVAGDEQYF. CDR3 sequence (DNA): TGTGCCAGCAGCTTCCGAGTAGCGGGAGATGAGCAGTACTTC.

This clonotype came up once. The V call is TRBV20-1, the J call TRBJ1-2, with 10 bases matching TRBD1. In germline, CDR1 is DFQATT, CDR2 SNEGSKA (reference sequence). This CDR3 region has 14 residues. The ends lost 8 bases at V and 5 bases at J; junction bases unmatched: 11. The CDR3: CSPDRGLERYGYTF. In DNA, the CDR3 is TGCAGTCCCGACAGGGGGCTGGAGAGGTATGGCTACACCTTC.

In this sample, this clonotype turned up a few times. The chain joins TRBV7-2 to TRBJ2-5; the match to TRBD2 covers 14 bases. Germline V gene data show CDR1 as SGHTA and CDR2 as FQGNSA. The CDR3 is 17 amino acids. V gave up 5 bases and J gave up 5 bases; unmatched junction bases: 10. This CDR3 reads CASSPGLAGGYRETQYF. The CDR3 DNA sequence: TGTGCCAGCAGCCCAGGACTAGCGGGGGGTTATAGGGAGACCCAGTACTTC. The entire variable domain, with the rest obtained from reference TRBV7-2 and TRBJ2-5, is as follows: GAGVSQSPSNKVTEKGKDVELRCDPISGHTALYWYRQSLGQGLEFLIYFQGNSAPDKSGLPSDRFSAERTGGSVSTLTIQRTQQEDSAVYLCASSPGLAGGYRETQYFGPGTRLLVL.

This sequence joins TRBV9 and TRBJ1-5; 7 positions agree with TRBD1. Looked up from germline, CDR1 is SGDLS and CDR2 is YYNGEE. The CDR3 totals 15 residues. Trimming cost V 6 bases and J 3 bases; bases outside gene matches: 9. CDR3 nucleotides: TGTGCCAGCACCGAAACAGGGGACCCCAATCAGCCCCAGCATTTT. This gives the protein CASTETGDPNQPQHF.

This chain uses TRBV4-1 with TRBJ2-7; 10 positions agree with TRBD2. This CDR3 has 14 residues. Germline lookup yields CDR1 MGHRA and CDR2 YSYEKL. V gave up 1 base and J gave up 6 bases; unmatched junction bases: 3. The CDR3: CASSQVTSGFEQYF. DNA for the CDR3: TGCGCCAGCAGCCAAGTGACTAGCGGGTTCGAGCAGTACTTC.

This clonotype was seen a single time. A much larger clone differs by one base, so this may be a read error. The rearrangement links TRBV29-1 to TRBJ2-1; TRBD1 matches at 8 bases. Unmatched junction bases numbered 20, after V lost 7 bases and J lost 15 bases. The CDR3 is 14 amino acids. Germline CDR1 reads SQVTM; CDR2 reads ANQGSEA. The CDR3 DNA reads TGCAGCGGGTTACAGGGGGTTGTTGGCGCTAGTTTGTTCTTC. This sequence encodes CSGLQGVVGASLFF.

This clonotype was counted at least ten times. The V gene is TRBV7-2, the J gene TRBJ2-5; tentative D call: TRBD2 (5 bases). Germline CDR1 and CDR2: SGHTA and FQGNSA. The V gene lost 2 bases and the J gene lost 1 base, with 14 bases spanning the gap. The CDR3 runs to 16 residues. CDR3 in DNA: TGTGCCAGCAGCTTATTAGCGCTCGAATTCCAAGAGACCCAGTACTTC. The encoded protein is CASSLLALEFQETQYF.